The present T cell receptor (beta chain) was sequenced within a study of post-analysis software for immune sequencing data. TCR beta cDNA libraries included unique molecular identifiers. TCRdb called the PCR reads again in MiXCR, with one record for every CDR3 protein. This sample has roughly 650,000 distinct CDR3 sequences; 55% to 60% occur once, and the top ten carry around 10%. This clonotype was counted a few times. Its matching antigen is unknown. Study-wide findings and caveats: A handful of TRBV segments occurring more often in patients than controls included TRBV5-6, TRBV5-1 and TRBV20-1. Compared against controls, patients with multiple sclerosis displayed significantly lower normalized Chao1 diversity.

The CDR3 has 15 residues. Germline values: CDR1 SEHNR, CDR2 FQNEAQ (reference sequence). The V end lost 1 base, the J end lost 6 bases, and 16 bases lay between the germline ends. This chain joins TRBV7-9 and TRBJ2-7, with D possibly being TRBD2 (6 bases). The sample consisted of blood. The sequence was collected from a girl aged 2 to 9 with multiple sclerosis. This chain's CDR3 is CASSLDGDFIREQYF. The CDR3 DNA reads as TGTGCCAGCAGCTTAGACGGGGACTTTATACGCGAGCAGTACTTC.